The source of this T cell receptor beta chain is a study of shared clonotypes between healthy human individuals (dated by TCRdb to about 2020). In the study overall: The cohort included three men and a couple of women between 18 and 49 years of age. Per donor, three plates each were used for CD4 naive and CD4 memory, two for CD8 naive, and one for CD8 memory. To estimate repertoire size and how much clonotypes are shared between individuals, the study performed deep sequencing of blood TCR repertoires from 4 to 6 healthy adults. To increase sequencing depth and limit assay-specific biases, TCR repertoire library preparation and sequencing were carried out by different laboratories using diverse techniques. Between about 0.9 and 10 billion PBMCs per donor were obtained by leukapheresis.

As to this clone: It has no known antigen specificity. Base qualities are not recorded, but no much larger clone differs from it by a single base.

TCR CDR3 regions were amplified from genomic DNA by multiplex PCR using the deep immunoSEQ assay. For each cell subset, the extracted genomic DNA was distributed evenly across all wells of several immunoSEQ 96-well plates, and each plate served as one replicate. For sorted subsets, about 220 ng of genomic DNA, equivalent to some 33,000 T cell genomes, went into each replicate PCR. Purified libraries were measured with a Qubit 3.0 fluorometer, size-checked on a Bioanalyzer 2100, and measured again with the KAPA Library Quantification kit. A separate single-read 150-cycle Illumina NextSeq 550 flow cell was used to sequence each immunoSEQ 96-well plate. The study's processing was this. Because the immunoSEQ output included only junctional sequences and no quality scores, the filtering could not be the same as the filtering used for full-length reads. To assign V/J genes and CDR3, sequences were annotated using PyIR, a Python wrapper for IgBLAST v1.9, with IMGT germline references. Reads were removed for weak V/J assignments (E-value above 1e-6), missing CDR3, stop codons, out-of-frame junctions, or ambiguous translated residues. V3J clonotypes were defined by identical inferred V gene, J gene, and CDR3 amino acid sequence. To compute the percentage overlap between repertoires, the number of shared unique clonotypes was divided by the size of the smaller repertoire. Repertoire richness was assessed with RTK rarefaction, the Chao1 estimator, and Recon v2.1 estimates of unobserved clonotypes. For all TCRbeta clonotypes obtained by the gDNA method from a few donors, generation probabilities were computed with OLGA. TCRdb obtained this table from immuneACCESS and retained in-frame rearrangements with V and J assigned. These tables miss some clones; where compared with another copy, unresolved V genes account for less than half of the shortfall, and the remainder is unexplained. V and J calls plus clone size are reproduced from that table; the DNA served to infer D and trimming. Present in this sample are millions of clones, roughly 93% of which were seen just once. Clones ranked in the top ten supply 0.3% to 0.4% of the sample.

Relative to germline, V is 5 bases shorter and J is 3 bases shorter, with 16 bases between their ends. CDR1 and CDR2 (MDHEN, SYDVKM) derive from the germline V gene. Taken from cysteine to phenylalanine, the CDR3 has 16 residues. Of all the DNA, just the CDR3 is kept, 48 bases in frame from base 1. General conclusions and limits of the study: About 4.5% of naive CD4, around 3.5% of naive CD8, about 2.5% of memory CD4, and 0.4% of memory CD8 clonotypes were shared across several donors. Clonotypes shared by all four sorted-subset donors showed higher generation probabilities than non-shared clonotypes. Naive subsets generally had larger estimated clonotype richness than memory subsets did. The small number of donors limited the genetic and exposure-history diversity represented. Pairwise subsampling led to the expectation that sequencing depth would affect the degree of clonotype sharing among donors. Rarefaction of sorted-subset datasets indicated incomplete sequencing despite the large sequencing depth. Only blood was sampled, and tissue TCR repertoires likely differ from those in blood.

The donors were healthy, HIV-negative adults with no recently reported acute infections or vaccinations. Every donor was a Caucasian adult residing in Nashville, Tennessee, USA. CD4+ T cells were enriched through magnetic negative selection, after which naive cells were positively selected on CD45RA and the remaining negative fraction served as the memory subset. Blood was obtained by leukapheresis, after which PBMCs were separated by Ficoll-Histopaque density gradient centrifugation and cryopreserved in liquid nitrogen vapor phase. Purity and quantity of every magnetically sorted T cell population were checked by analytical flow cytometry. Each sorted fraction had its genomic DNA isolated and then quantified by UV absorbance on a Nanodrop 2000c.

Sequences were obtained from naive CD4+ T cells from PBMCs. The cell subset or site label, as the study defines it: CD45RA+ positively selected. This TCR came from a young man in good health. Some clones in this sample may be carry-over from other donors' samples. The chain joins TRBV28 to TRBJ2-2, with TRBD2 perhaps the D gene, on 5 matching bases. The encoded CDR3 is CASSGLTLGDTGELFF. The DNA reads as follows: TGTGCCAGCAGTGGTCTAACTCTGGGAGACACCGGGGAGCTGTTTTTT.